This T cell receptor (beta chain) was recorded in a study of human T cells and chemical hapten exposure. This clonotype came up many times. Its antigen is not identified. Individual cDNA molecules received unique molecular identifiers in the library. TCRdb re-called the RACE reads with MiXCR, one entry per CDR3 protein. Seen here are approximately 77,000 distinct CDR3 sequences, approximately 15% observed once, and the top ten hold roughly 4.9%. Study findings and constraints: The study found expanded TCRs formed significantly more large CDR3 similarity clusters than controls. With patch test score, the counts of PT1 expanded TCRs showed a positive correlation.

Deletions cut 5 bases from V and 3 bases from J, with 10 bases between. Germline CDR1 MNHNY, CDR2 SVGAGI (reference sequence). The CDR3 has 13 residues. Time point here: pre-sensitization, week 0. Treatment reported: therapeutic diphenylcyclopropenone sensitization with weekly scalp DPC. Blood sampling preceded each patch test application. This clonotype was sampled from a woman aged 45-65 years with alopecia areata. Some clones in this sample may be carry-over from other donors' samples. The V and J genes are TRBV6-6 and TRBJ1-1; D gene uncertain. This sample comprised whole blood, obtained in connection with sensitization to the hapten diphenylcyclopropenone (DPC). The CDR3 DNA is TGTGCCAGCAGTGAGAGGCGGGACACTGAAGCTTTCTTT. It is translated as CASSERRDTEAFF.